This T cell receptor beta chain originates from a study of blood T cells in healthy people across ages. Researchers collected 9 to 10 milliliters of peripheral blood from every single donor. Per sample, a minimum of 7 million PBMCs were isolated. Germline CDR1 reads SEHNR; CDR2 reads FQNEAQ (reference sequence). The CDR3 extends over 15 amino acids. V dropped 2 bases and J dropped 7 bases, with 17 bases sitting between them. Through a sample-barcoded 5' primer and a J-beta primer mix, a second PCR was run for roughly 6 to 11 cycles. TCRdb processed the 5' RACE reads anew with MiXCR; each CDR3 protein has one entry. The data show over a million distinct CDR3 sequences, about 25% seen once. This sample was shared with a second study, whose subject was T cells of mothers and their children. This second study says: Researchers report slightly higher, though non-significant, overlap in related mother-child pairs than in unrelated pairs.

The clonotype comes from a girl aged 2-15 years in good health. The chain uses TRBV7-9 and TRBJ1-2, with D possibly being TRBD1 (6 bases). Input material: blood. The CDR3 DNA reads TGTGCCAGCAGCTTATTTCCGGGGGGGGACACTGGCTACACCTTC. It encodes CASSLFPGGDTGYTF.